This T cell receptor (beta chain) comes out of a study of radiation and T cells in renal cell carcinoma. Notes on the study in general: Without pretreatment biopsies, baseline tumor clonotype presence was undetermined.

Assay used: immunoSEQ multiplex PCR; TCRdb lists only in-frame clones, some missing. The sample gives 150,000 to 200,000 clones, 88% of which show up once; around 11% is in the top ten. Of note for this clone: Its antigen is as yet unknown.

Time point meaning: blood 4 weeks post-SBRT, at nephrectomy. Treatment here: 15 Gy SBRT to primary tumor, nephrectomy 4 weeks later. Nephrectomy followed 15 Gy stereotactic body radiation by 4 weeks. This renal cell carcinoma was of the clear cell type. The CDR3 has 14 amino acids. Germline CDR1 is SGHTA and CDR2 is FQGNSA. Trimming removed 1 base at V and 8 bases at J, with 9 bases between. The chain recombines TRBV7-2 with TRBJ1-6; no reliable D call. This clonotype was sampled from a woman aged 50 to 65 with renal cell carcinoma. Specimen: blood, collected from a patient whose treatment included radiotherapy and nephrectomy. This chain's CDR3 is CASSLDTSYSPLHF. CDR3 bases: TGTGCCAGCAGCTTAGACACTTCTTATTCACCCCTCCACTTT. The entire variable domain, with the rest obtained from reference TRBV7-2 and TRBJ1-6, is as follows: GAGVSQSPSNKVTEKGKDVELRCDPISGHTALYWYRQSLGQGLEFLIYFQGNSAPDKSGLPSDRFSAERTGGSVSTLTIQRTQQEDSAVYLCASSLDTSYSPLHFGNGTRLTVT.